Below, one T cell receptor (beta chain) is given with its context. Additional DNA sequences in this sample encode the identical CDR3. CDR1 SGHRS and CDR2 YFSETQ come from the germline V gene. V was clipped by 0 bases and J by 5 bases, with 5 bases between them. The CDR3 consists of 12 residues. Assay used: immunoSEQ multiplex PCR; TCRdb lists only in-frame clones, some missing. The table records 95,000 to 150,000 clones, roughly 92% of them present only once. This sample is drawn from a study of control samples from healthy donors and cancer patients. The sequencing input was PBMCs. The clonotype was recovered from a man older than 75 with head and neck cancer. This chain joins TRBV5-1 and TRBJ2-5; D unclear. CDR3 in amino acids: CASSLEEETQYF. CDR3 nucleotides: TGCGCCAGCAGCTTGGAGGAGGAGACCCAGTACTTC.